This passage covers 5 T cell receptor delta chains from one sample sequenced in a study of γδ T cells in repeated Plasmodium falciparum infection (dated by TCRdb to the early 2020s). For bulk TCR repertoire analysis, Vgamma9/Vdelta2+ and Vdelta2-negative gammadelta T cell populations were isolated by flow sorting from peripheral blood mononuclear cells. Libraries were constructed by multiplex PCR. TCRdb names Illumina MiSeq as the instrument used. TCRdb called clones from the public reads with CATT, and repeated DNA sequences were later combined into one row. For this sample there are 85,000 to 95,000 delta-chain clones; almost 1.5% appear just once. The leading ten clones occupy roughly 8.1% of the sample. The sequenced material came from gamma-delta T cells from blood. Receptors originate from a pool of human donors (malaria-infected and uninfected, not separated).

As concerns this clone: The protein in TCRdb stems from a much larger clone and differs at residue 6 from this DNA's translation, likely a read error; here the protein is translated from the DNA. The chain has TRDV1 and TRDJ2; D might be TRDD3 (6 bases). TCRdb does not report a J gene; here it was assigned by matching the DNA to germline references. Trimming removed 4 bases at V and 1 base at J, with 22 bases between. The CDR3 is made up of 19 amino acids. The germline gives CDR1 TSWWSYY, CDR2 QGS. In nucleotides, the CDR3 is TGTGCTCTTGGGGCGACTCCCACTGGGTGCCCGGTTTTGACAGCACAACTCTTCTTT. As protein: CALGATPTGCPVLTAQLFF.

Concerning this clone itself: TCRdb has a much larger clone's protein, which differs at residue 11 from the translation of this DNA, likely because of a read error; what is shown is the protein translated from the DNA. The chain has TRDV1 and TRDJ1, with a possible D match to TRDD3 (6 bases). Gene TRDJ2 matches the end of the DNA better, so the J call may be wrong. The CDR3 runs to 12 residues. Germline assignment: CDR1 TSWWSYY and CDR2 QGS. Written as DNA, the CDR3 is TGTGCTCTTTTTTCCTCCCGGGATAAACTCTTCTTT. It yields the protein CALFSSRDKLFF.

The sample holds many counts of this clone. TCRdb lists the protein of a much larger clone for this DNA, which differs at residue 3, so this is likely a read error; the protein given here is translated from the DNA itself. The chain is built from TRDV1 and TRDJ1, with D possibly being TRDD2 or TRDD3 (6 bases each). No J segment appears in TCRdb, so it was assigned here by matching the sequence to germline. This CDR3 has 18 residues. Germline CDR1 is TSWWSYY and CDR2 is QGS. As DNA, the CDR3 is TGTGCTCCTGGGGAAGCCTTCTTCCTCGACGGGAGAGGGGGTAAACTCATCTTT. Translating it yields CAPGEAFFLDGRGGKLIF.

This clone was found many times. The chain combines TRDV2 with TRDJ3, with 8 bases lining up with TRDD2. V dropped 3 bases and J dropped 1; count of bases not matched to a gene: 22. Germline CDR1 is GEAIGNYY and CDR2 is EKD. The CDR3 runs 23 residues. The CDR3, as DNA: TGTGCCTGTGACCCACTTCCTACGAGGATACCCACAGCTAAGTCCTGGGACACCCGACAGATGTTTTTC. Translating it yields CACDPLPTRIPTAKSWDTRQMFF.

This clone was observed a few times. The protein TCRdb gives is from a much larger clone and does not agree with this DNA's translation at residue 17, likely a read error; the protein shown here comes from the DNA. The rearrangement joins TRDV1 to TRDJ1; 9 bases align to TRDD2. J gave up 0 bases and V 0 bases, and 26 bases lay outside the gene matches. In germline, CDR1 is TSWWSYY, CDR2 QGS. This CDR3 is 24 amino acids long. The chain's CDR3 is CALGELWTHPSYGQLLRDTDKLIF. The CDR3 DNA follows: TGTGCTCTTGGGGAACTGTGGACACACCCTTCCTACGGACAGTTACTGAGGGACACCGATAAACTCATCTTT.